The present entry profiles one T cell receptor (beta chain) with its context. These data belong to a study of T-cell reconstitution after alpha-beta-depleted transplantation in children. The authors prepared the TCRbeta library with unique molecular identifiers. TCRdb redid the calling of the PCR reads with MiXCR, one entry per CDR3 protein. In the table there are some 550,000 distinct CDR3 sequences, about 16% of which are singletons. Germline trimming cut 7 bases from V and 0 bases from J; bases unmatched to any gene: 16. CDR3 length: 19 amino acids. CDR1 and CDR2 from the germline V gene are SQVTM and ANQGSEA.

The rearrangement uses TRBV29-1 and TRBJ2-1; 12 bases align to TRBD2. The TCR originated in a human donor who donated a stem cell graft to a child with acute lymphoblastic leukemia. This sample comprised PBMCs from the stem cell graft donor, obtained from the stem cell graft. For the CDR3, the DNA is TGCAGCGGGAGTTCGGGACTAGCGGGTCCCGGTAGCTCCTACAATGAGCAGTTCTTC. Translation gives CSGSSGLAGPGSSYNEQFF.